A single sample gave rise to the 4 T cell receptor beta chains below, sequenced in a study of shared T cell receptors in the human thymus. Sequencing was performed with immunoSEQ multiplex PCR; in TCRdb, only in-frame clones are kept and a portion is missing. The sample has 540,000 or so clones; more than 75% are singletons. These data were also reused for a study on human thymus T cells.

The sample consisted of thymocytes. The receptors here all came from a boy younger than two with a congenital heart defect.

V and J are TRBV15 and TRBJ2-7, with D uncertain. Trimming removed 0 bases from V and 0 bases from J, with 18 bases in between. The germline CDR1 and CDR2 sequences are LNHNV and YYDKDF (reference sequence). This CDR3 contains 18 residues. Here the CDR3 reads CATSRDLRSTSVSYEQYF. The CDR3 nucleotides are TGTGCCACCAGCAGAGATCTCCGGTCTACCAGCGTCTCCTACGAGCAGTACTTC.

The chain links TRBV6-4 to TRBJ1-5, with D maybe TRBD1 (5 bases). This CDR3 is built from 13 residues. Trimming removed 6 bases from V and 7 bases from J, with 13 bases in between. Germline CDR1 MRHNA, CDR2 SNTAGT. The CDR3 is CASRGEGRQPQHF. The CDR3, as DNA: TGTGCCAGCAGGGGGGAGGGAAGGCAGCCCCAGCATTTT.

This clone showed up just a few times. The chain uses TRBV7-2 and TRBJ1-5; D is uncertain. CDR1 SGHTA and CDR2 FQGNSA come from the germline V gene. The CDR3 is made up of 12 amino acids. V shed 3 bases and J shed 5 bases, with 5 bases lying between them. CDR3 loop: CASSFGDQPQHF. The CDR3 nucleotides read TGTGCCAGCAGCTTCGGGGATCAGCCCCAGCATTTT.

This rearrangement joins TRBV5-6 to TRBJ2-7; TRBD2 matches at 9 bases. Germline V gene data show CDR1 as SGHDT and CDR2 as YYEEEE. The V segment lost 4 bases and the J segment 0 bases; nucleotides outside the gene matches: 5. The CDR3 covers 15 residues. CDR3 nucleotides: TGTGCCAGCAGCCTACAGACTAGCGGCTCCTACGAGCAGTACTTC. Protein product: CASSLQTSGSYEQYF.